The source of this T cell receptor beta chain is a study of blood T cell repertoires in COVID-19. About the research overall: COVID-19 samples, acute and convalescent, were from the United States, Italy and Spain. In each case, the material was cDNA or gDNA derived from T cells, B-cell-depleted T cells, or PBMCs.

Germline values: CDR1 SGHAT, CDR2 FQNNGV. The CDR3 runs to 15 residues. The V gene lost 5 bases and the J gene lost 0 bases, with 11 bases spanning the gap. Authors' analysis steps: Using reference gene primer amplification, nucleated cell counts were estimated. The repertoire was sequenced with immunoSEQ multiplex PCR; TCRdb's copy has only in-frame clones and lacks some. That table gives V, J and clone size, and the DNA gave D and trimming. The sample lists fewer than 150,000 clones, about nine tenths occurring once. The gene calls are TRBV11-2 and TRBJ1-3; D not resolved. The clonotype was recovered from an elderly woman with acute or convalescent COVID-19. The sequencing input was peripheral blood. CDR3 region: CASSPSVSSGNTIYF. CDR3 nucleotides: TGTGCCAGCAGCCCCAGTGTCAGCTCTGGAAACACCATATATTTT.